One and the same sample provided the 15 T cell receptor beta chains below, sequenced in a study of CD8 T cells in Susac syndrome (dated by TCRdb to about 2019). Libraries were prepared through the immunoSEQ multiplex PCR assay. RNA was extracted using the RNeasy kit, and about 0.45 to 1 ug of the RNA was reverse transcribed with random hexamers. In TCRdb, the public reads were trimmed at Q25 with fastp and aligned with MiXCR, with productive beta chains retained. Rows matching on CDR3 protein sequence are summarized as one entry with the most common DNA and genes. In this sample the table shows roughly 120,000 distinct CDR3 sequences, 93% of which occur a single time. The top ten clonotypes cover roughly 0.3% of the sample. The source material was CD8+ T cells from PBMCs. These receptors originate from a human donor with multiple sclerosis.

CDR3 sequence (DNA): TGTGCCAGCAGTTTGAGCGGGTTCTCCTACAATGAGCAGTTCTTC. Translation gives CASSLSGFSYNEQFF. The V call is TRBV12-3 or TRBV12-4, the J call TRBJ2-1; D is possibly TRBD2 (6 bases). There are 15 residues in the CDR3. V was trimmed by 3 bases and J by 0 bases, leaving 9 bases between them.

This clonotype was detected only once. V usage is TRBV12-3 or TRBV12-4 and J usage is TRBJ2-2, with 12 bases matching TRBD1. Germline trimming cut 5 bases from V and 10 bases from J; bases unmatched to any gene: 8. The CDR3 totals 15 residues. The chain's CDR3 is CASSLRDRGQEELFF. CDR3 nucleotide sequence: TGTGCCAGCAGTCTCCGGGACAGGGGGCAAGAGGAGCTGTTTTTT.

The chain is built from TRBV7-3 and TRBJ2-6; the D is unclear. Looked up from germline, CDR1 is SGHTA and CDR2 is FQGTGA. The CDR3 loop spans 19 amino acids. The V gene lost 0 bases and the J gene lost 0 bases, with 15 bases spanning the gap. The CDR3: CASSLTGASRFSGANVLTF. As DNA, the CDR3 is TGTGCCAGCAGCTTAACAGGAGCATCACGGTTCTCTGGGGCCAACGTCCTGACTTTC.

The rearrangement joins TRBV12-3 or TRBV12-4 to TRBJ1-2, with D tentatively TRBD1 (5 bases). The CDR3 runs 14 residues. The V and J ends lost 6 bases and 4 bases respectively, with 15 bases between them. CDR3 DNA sequence: TGTGCCAGCAGCCCGGGACCGGCATTCTATGGCTACACCTTC. Encoded protein: CASSPGPAFYGYTF.

J is TRBJ2-4 and V is TRBV6-2 or TRBV6-3; 9 nucleotides match TRBD1. This CDR3 comprises 17 residues. Germline V gene lookup returns CDR1 MNHEY and CDR2 SVGEGT. J lost 1 base, V lost 7 bases, and 11 bases had no gene match. The CDR3 DNA reads TGTGCCAGCACCTCCCTTCGGACAGGGGTTGCCAAAAACATTCAGTACTTC. Its translation: CASTSLRTGVAKNIQYF.

The chain has TRBV4-2 and TRBJ2-3; D is unresolved. This CDR3 comprises 13 residues. CDR1 is LGHNA, CDR2 YNFKEQ, per germline. Trimming cost V 3 bases and J 5 bases, with 9 bases left between them. The CDR3 loop is CASSHVPGDTQYF. CDR3 nucleotides: TGTGCCAGCAGCCACGTACCCGGAGATACGCAGTATTTT.

This clonotype was counted once. The chain couples TRBV2 to TRBJ2-7; D uncertain. CDR1 is SNHLY, CDR2 FYNNEI, per germline. This CDR3 has 14 amino acids. The V gene lost 2 bases and the J gene lost 4 bases, with 12 bases spanning the gap. CDR3 protein: CASSENGVYYEQYV. DNA of the CDR3: TGTGCCAGCAGTGAAAATGGGGTTTATTACGAGCAGTACGTC.

The rearrangement joins TRBV20-1 to TRBJ2-1; maybe TRBD1 (6 bases). The V and J ends lost 6 bases and 1 base respectively, with 13 bases between them. This CDR3 contains 14 residues. Germline V gene lookup returns CDR1 DFQATT and CDR2 SNEGSKA (reference sequence). This CDR3 is CSAGTRGSYNEQFF. CDR3 bases: TGCAGTGCGGGGACCAGGGGATCCTACAATGAGCAGTTCTTC.

This chain connects TRBV29-1 to TRBJ1-2; TRBD1 matches at 8 bases. The CDR3 totals 16 residues. After removal of 5 bases from V and 4 bases from J, the junction contained 15 bases not matched to a gene. Germline-derived CDR1 and CDR2 are SQVTM and ANQGSEA. CDR3 in amino acids: CSVLGQGHPLGYGYTF. The CDR3 coding sequence is TGCAGCGTTCTCGGACAGGGCCACCCCCTAGGCTATGGCTACACCTTC.

The chain has TRBV7-3 and TRBJ1-1; D might be TRBD1 (5 bases). The CDR3 extends over 13 amino acids. CDR1 is SGHTA and CDR2 is FQGTGA in the germline V gene. With 2 bases removed from V and 7 bases from J, the gap between germline ends came to 11 bases. This CDR3 is CASSLQGALEAFF. As DNA, the CDR3 is TGTGCCAGCAGCTTACAGGGAGCCCTTGAAGCTTTCTTT.

This rearrangement joins TRBV7-8 to TRBJ1-1; 9 bases are shared with TRBD1. CDR1 and CDR2 from the germline V gene are SGHVS and FQNEAQ. Germline trimming cut 4 bases from V and 7 bases from J; bases unmatched to any gene: 7. The CDR3 extends over 14 amino acids. CDR3 in DNA: TGTGCCAGCAGCTCCTCGGGACAGGGACATGAAGCTTTCTTT. Its translation: CASSSSGQGHEAFF. Complete variable domain (other parts from reference TRBV7-8 and TRBJ1-1): GAGVSQSPRYKVAKRGQDVALRCDPISGHVSLFWYQQALGQGPEFLTYFQNEAQLDKSGLPSDRFFAERPEGSVSTLKIQRTQQEDSAVYLCASSSSGQGHEAFFGQGTRLTVV.

The rearrangement uses TRBV19 and TRBJ2-6, with D maybe TRBD2 (6 bases). The CDR3 sequence is 15 residues long. V was cut by 4 bases and J by 0 bases, with 7 bases left in between. Germline-derived CDR1 and CDR2 are LNHDA and SQIVND (reference sequence). The CDR3 sequence is CASSNSGSGANVLTF. DNA for the CDR3: TGTGCCAGTAGTAATAGCGGCTCTGGGGCCAACGTCCTGACTTTC.

The V and J genes are TRBV7-9 and TRBJ2-7; D possibly corresponds to TRBD2 (6 bases). Trimming removed 1 base from V and 6 bases from J, with 7 bases in between. The length of the CDR3 is 12 residues. The germline V gene has CDR1 SEHNR and CDR2 FQNEAQ (reference sequence). In DNA form, the CDR3 reads TGTGCCAGCAGCTTAGGGGACTCCGAGCAGTACGTC. Residues: CASSLGDSEQYV.

The rearrangement links TRBV7-3 to TRBJ1-3, with D possibly TRBD1 on 5 matching bases. The CDR3 loop spans 16 amino acids. The ends were cut back, 5 bases at V and 0 bases at J, with 14 bases in the middle. Per the germline V gene, CDR1 is SGHTA and CDR2 is FQGTGA. CDR3 nucleotides: TGTGCCAGCAGCCCCTCGGGACGTCGCTCTGGAAACACCATATATTTT. Its protein product is CASSPSGRRSGNTIYF.

The chain links TRBV27 to TRBJ2-5; the D gene could be TRBD1 or TRBD2 (6 bases each). Trimming pared 3 bases from V and 4 bases from J, leaving 15 bases between. This CDR3 region has 15 residues. In germline, CDR1 is MNHEY, CDR2 SMNVEV (reference sequence). CDR3 sequence (DNA): TGTGCCAGCAGTTTCGTTGGGGGGCTAGGAGAGACCCAGTACTTC. It specifies CASSFVGGLGETQYF.